These 22 T cell receptor beta chains were all obtained from the same sample, sequenced in a study of beta chain features in type 1 diabetes (dated by TCRdb to 2016 to 2018). Library preparation was by the immunoSEQ multiplex PCR assay. The entire isolated RNA was reverse transcribed using the High Capacity cDNA Reverse Transcription Kit, and thus expressed TCRB transcripts were sequenced. This immuneACCESS table, as held by TCRdb, lists in-frame sequences with V and J called but not all clones. Of the missing ones, under half trace to an unresolved V gene in checked studies; the others have no known cause. In all, the sample holds approximately 470,000 clones, and about 29% of those were seen once. More than 0.055% of the sample comes from the top ten. The specimen was naive CD4+ T cells from blood. The intended sense of this specimen's cell subset or site label: true naive CD4+ T cells. The receptors were sampled from a man aged 18 to 35 in good health.

The rearrangement links TRBV30 to TRBJ1-2; D possibly corresponds to TRBD1 (5 bases). Trimming took 7 bases from V and 6 from J, leaving 15 bases between them. The V gene's germline CDR1 is GTSNPN and CDR2 SVGIG (reference sequence). CDR3 length: 12 residues. CDR3 loop: CASTAPGDGYTF. CDR3 coding DNA: TGTGCCTCGACTGCTCCGGGGGATGGCTACACCTTC.

The chain uses TRBV7-2 and TRBJ1-2, with 8 bases that match TRBD1. The germline CDR1 and CDR2 sequences are SGHTA and FQGNSA. V lost 3 bases to trimming and J lost 2 bases; unmatched junction nucleotides: 5. The CDR3 spans 15 residues. The CDR3 DNA reads as TGTGCCAGCAGCTTTGGACAGGGCCGAAACTATGGCTACACCTTC. This translates into CASSFGQGRNYGYTF. Full variable domain (outside the CDR3, taken from reference TRBV7-2 and TRBJ1-2): GAGVSQSPSNKVTEKGKDVELRCDPISGHTALYWYRQSLGQGLEFLIYFQGNSAPDKSGLPSDRFSAERTGGSVSTLTIQRTQQEDSAVYLCASSFGQGRNYGYTFGSGTRLTVV.

DNA of the CDR3: TGTGCCAGCAGTTTGCAGAGGAGCACAGATACGCAGTATTTT. Translation gives CASSLQRSTDTQYF. The chain uses TRBV27 and TRBJ2-3; D remains unclear. V was trimmed by 3 bases and J by 0 bases, leaving 7 bases between them. The germline V gene has CDR1 MNHEY and CDR2 SMNVEV (reference sequence). The CDR3 covers 14 residues.

CDR3 region: CASSGQASGYTF. CDR3 coding DNA: TGTGCCAGCAGCGGACAGGCCTCTGGCTACACCTTC. This rearrangement joins TRBV2 to TRBJ1-2; TRBD1 agrees at 7 bases. This CDR3 has 12 residues. In germline, CDR1 is SNHLY, CDR2 FYNNEI. Trimming took 6 bases from V and 7 from J; bases not matched to a gene: 5.

The chain links TRBV6-6 to TRBJ2-3; 7 bases line up with TRBD1. The CDR3 sequence is 13 residues long. V lost 7 bases, J lost 2 bases, and 3 bases stayed unmatched. From germline, CDR1 is MNHNY and CDR2 SVGAGI (reference sequence). The CDR3: CASIKGATDTQYF. CDR3 DNA sequence: TGTGCCAGCATTAAGGGGGCCACAGATACGCAGTATTTT.

The J gene is TRBJ2-3, the V gene TRBV4-1; TRBD2 agrees at 8 bases. The J segment lost 6 bases and the V segment lost 3 bases, leaving 8 bases of the junction unmatched. The CDR3 contains 15 residues. Germline V gene sequence: CDR1 MGHRA, CDR2 YSYEKL. CDR3 nucleotides: TGCGCCAGCAGCCATGACCGCGGGAGGCGGGATACGCAGTATTTT. This codes for CASSHDRGRRDTQYF.

Concerning this clone: Other nucleotide sequences from this sample produce the same CDR3. The chain recombines TRBV5-4 with TRBJ2-5, with D perhaps matching TRBD2 (5 bases). Trimming left V 0 bases short and J 4 bases short, with 10 bases between. The CDR3 has 14 amino acids. CDR1 is SGHNT and CDR2 is YYREEE in the germline V gene (reference sequence). The CDR3: CASSLASGGETQYF. As DNA, the CDR3 is TGTGCCAGCAGCTTGGCCAGCGGAGGAGAGACCCAGTACTTC.

The V call is TRBV4-3, the J call TRBJ2-1, with 14 bases fitting TRBD2. J was trimmed by 4 bases and V by 4 bases; bases with no gene match: 3. Germline V gene sequence: CDR1 LGHNA, CDR2 YSLEER. The CDR3 sequence is 16 residues long. This CDR3 reads CASSLGLAGGYNEQFF. The CDR3, as DNA: TGCGCCAGCAGCCTTGGACTAGCGGGAGGTTACAATGAGCAGTTCTTC.

The gene calls are TRBV9 and TRBJ2-3; 9 positions agree with TRBD2. V gave up 0 bases and J gave up 1 base; unmatched junction bases: 3. CDR1 SGDLS and CDR2 YYNGEE come from the germline V gene. The CDR3 totals 16 residues. The CDR3 spells CASSVGASGGTDTQYF. CDR3 DNA: TGTGCCAGCAGCGTAGGTGCTAGCGGGGGCACAGATACGCAGTATTTT.

There are a few counts of this clone. The chain has TRBV27 and TRBJ1-2, with D possibly TRBD1 on 6 matching bases. Trimming removed 5 bases from V and 4 bases from J, with 14 bases in between. Germline CDR1 reads MNHEY; CDR2 reads SMNVEV (reference sequence). This CDR3 has 14 amino acids. This CDR3 reads CASSSRGESYGYTF. The DNA for the CDR3 is TGTGCCAGCAGTAGCAGGGGCGAATCCTATGGCTACACCTTC.

This chain links TRBV4-1 with TRBJ2-7, with 8 bases lining up with TRBD1. This CDR3 has 14 amino acids. Germline lookup yields CDR1 MGHRA and CDR2 YSYEKL. V lost 4 bases, J lost 5 bases, and 7 bases stayed unmatched. The CDR3 region has the DNA TGCGCCAGCAGCCGGGCGGGACAGGAACACGAGCAGTACTTC. This encodes CASSRAGQEHEQYF.

The rearrangement links TRBV7-2 to TRBJ2-3; a weak D match, TRBD2 (5 bases). Trimming cost V 5 bases and J 6 bases, with 12 bases left between them. From germline, CDR1 is SGHTA and CDR2 FQGNSA. The CDR3 length is 13 residues. The DNA for the CDR3 is TGTGCCAGCAGCCAGGACTGGACTGATACGCAGTATTTT. Its translation: CASSQDWTDTQYF. Together with reference TRBV7-2 and TRBJ2-3, the CDR3 gives the full variable domain: GAGVSQSPSNKVTEKGKDVELRCDPISGHTALYWYRQSLGQGLEFLIYFQGNSAPDKSGLPSDRFSAERTGGSVSTLTIQRTQQEDSAVYLCASSQDWTDTQYFGPGTRLTVL.

This clone was counted between two and nine times. V usage is TRBV29-1 and J usage is TRBJ2-3; possibly TRBD1 for D (5 bases). V dropped 7 bases and J dropped 0 bases, with 11 bases sitting between them. The CDR3 totals 13 residues. Per germline, CDR1 SQVTM and CDR2 ANQGSEA. CDR3 protein: CSARRGSTDTQYF. The CDR3 region has the DNA TGCAGCGCCCGAAGGGGAAGCACAGATACGCAGTATTTT.

In its sample, this clone was seen a few times. V is TRBV6-5 and J is TRBJ2-7; no firm D call. Germline V gene sequence: CDR1 MNHEY, CDR2 SVGAGI. V lost 5 bases and J lost 2, with 4 bases in between. This CDR3 spans 11 amino acids. The CDR3 coding sequence is TGTGCCAGCAGTCAAGCCTACGAGCAGTACTTC. It translates to CASSQAYEQYF.

Turning to this clone: At the DNA level, this CDR3 is encoded by other sequences in the same sample as well. V is TRBV30 and J is TRBJ1-5; 7 positions agree with TRBD1. The CDR3 extends over 13 amino acids. The V and J ends lost 0 bases and 4 bases, in that order; junction bases with no gene match: 0. The germline gives CDR1 GTSNPN, CDR2 SVGIG (reference sequence). CDR3 protein: CAWSVRGNQPQHF. CDR3 DNA sequence: TGTGCCTGGAGTGTCAGGGGGAATCAGCCCCAGCATTTT.

There are a few counts of this clone. The rearrangement joins TRBV25-1 to TRBJ2-7, with D maybe TRBD1 (6 bases). Between the trimmed V and J ends, which lost 4 bases and 2 bases, there was a span of 9 bases. This CDR3 contains 13 residues. Germline assignment: CDR1 MGHDK and CDR2 SYGVNS. CDR3 loop: CASSGAGAYEQYF. The CDR3 DNA follows: TGTGCCAGCAGTGGAGCAGGGGCCTACGAGCAGTACTTC.

This clone was observed a handful of times. The chain is built from TRBV4-2 and TRBJ2-1, with 13 bases aligning to TRBD2. CDR1 is LGHNA and CDR2 is YNFKEQ in the germline V gene. This CDR3 region has 16 residues. J was trimmed by 8 bases and V by 1 base; bases with no gene match: 5. The CDR3 here is CASSQVKTSGRDEQFF. DNA of the CDR3: TGTGCCAGCAGCCAAGTAAAAACTAGCGGGAGGGATGAGCAGTTCTTC.

This clone appeared a single time. The gene calls are TRBV30 and TRBJ1-1; 7 bases map to TRBD1. J was trimmed by 9 bases and V by 4 bases; bases with no gene match: 17. The germline CDR1 and CDR2 sequences are GTSNPN and SVGIG (reference sequence). The CDR3 covers 15 residues. The CDR3 nucleotides read TGTGCCTGGACGGGCAGGGGGTCCGTTCGTTCTAAAGCTTTCTTT. This codes for CAWTGRGSVRSKAFF. Complete variable domain (other parts from reference TRBV30 and TRBJ1-1): SQTIHQWPATLVQPVGSPLSLECTVEGTSNPNLYWYRQAAGRGLQLLFYSVGIGQISSEVPQNLSASRPQDRQFILSSKKLLLSDSGFYLCAWTGRGSVRSKAFFGQGTRLTVV.

The gene calls are TRBV30 and TRBJ2-4; D perhaps matches TRBD1 (5 bases). V dropped 1 base and J dropped 3 bases, with 13 bases sitting between them. This CDR3 has 15 residues. CDR1 is GTSNPN and CDR2 is SVGIG in the germline V gene (reference sequence). The CDR3 DNA is TGTGCCTGGAGTGGCAGGGCACAAGGCAAAAACATTCAGTACTTC. This sequence encodes CAWSGRAQGKNIQYF.

The chain combines TRBV23-1 with TRBJ2-5; no clear D gene. TRBV23-1 is an ORF, and what it does is uncertain. The CDR3 is 14 residues long. The V end lost 3 bases, the J end lost 1 base, and 9 bases lay between the germline ends. The CDR3 coding sequence is TGCGCCAGCAGTCAGTACGGTTCCCAAGAGACCCAGTACTTC. It translates to CASSQYGSQETQYF.

This clone turned up a few times. The V gene is TRBV6-5, the J gene TRBJ2-5; 9 positions match TRBD2. The germline V gene has CDR1 MNHEY and CDR2 SVGAGI. CDR3 size: 15 residues. V was clipped by 4 bases and J by 5 bases; unmatched bases: 8. CDR3 nucleotides: TGTGCCAGCAGTTCGATAGCGGGAGATCTGGAGACCCAGTACTTC. This translates into CASSSIAGDLETQYF.

The chain recombines TRBV7-9 with TRBJ1-2; 7 bases match TRBD1. Trimming removed 5 bases from V and 6 bases from J; junction bases left unmatched: 9. CDR1 and CDR2 (germline): SEHNR, FQNEAQ (reference sequence). The CDR3 consists of 14 residues. Written as DNA, the CDR3 is TGTGCCAGCAGCACCACTTGGGACAGAAATGGCTACACCTTC. Translated, it gives CASSTTWDRNGYTF. Looking up the rest from reference TRBV7-9 and TRBJ1-2 gives the full variable domain: DTGVSQNPRHKITKRGQNVTFRCDPISEHNRLYWYRQTLGQGPEFLTYFQNEAQLEKSRLLSDRFSAERPKGSFSTLEIQRTEQGDSAMYLCASSTTWDRNGYTFGSGTRLTVV.